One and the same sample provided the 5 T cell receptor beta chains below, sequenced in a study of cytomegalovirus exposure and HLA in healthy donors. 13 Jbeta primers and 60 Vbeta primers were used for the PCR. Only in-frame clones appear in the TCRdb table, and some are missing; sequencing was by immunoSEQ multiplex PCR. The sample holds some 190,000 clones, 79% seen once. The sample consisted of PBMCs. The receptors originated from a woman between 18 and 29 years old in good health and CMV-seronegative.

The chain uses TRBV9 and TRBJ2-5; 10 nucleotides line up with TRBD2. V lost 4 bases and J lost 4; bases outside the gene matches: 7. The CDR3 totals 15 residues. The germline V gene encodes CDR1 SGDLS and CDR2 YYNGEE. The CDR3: CASSSKRGGPETQYF. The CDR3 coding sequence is TGTGCCAGCAGCTCAAAGCGGGGGGGCCCAGAGACCCAGTACTTC.

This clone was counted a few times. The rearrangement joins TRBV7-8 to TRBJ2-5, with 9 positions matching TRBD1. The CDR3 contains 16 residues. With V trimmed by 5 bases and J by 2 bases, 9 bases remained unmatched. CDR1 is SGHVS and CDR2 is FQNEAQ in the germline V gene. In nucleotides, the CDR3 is TGTGCCAGCAGCCTCACAGGACAGGGGAAACAAGAGACCCAGTACTTC. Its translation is CASSLTGQGKQETQYF.

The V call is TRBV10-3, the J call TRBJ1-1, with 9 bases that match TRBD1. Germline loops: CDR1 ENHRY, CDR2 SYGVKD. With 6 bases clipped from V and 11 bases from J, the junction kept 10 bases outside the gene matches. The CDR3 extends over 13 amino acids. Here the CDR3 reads CAISYLGQGNAFF. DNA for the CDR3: TGTGCCATCAGCTACTTAGGACAGGGGAATGCTTTCTTT.

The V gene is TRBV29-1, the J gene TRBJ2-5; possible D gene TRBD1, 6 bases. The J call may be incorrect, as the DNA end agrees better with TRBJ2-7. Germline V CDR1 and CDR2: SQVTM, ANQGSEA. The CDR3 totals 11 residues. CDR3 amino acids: CSVNRDYEQYF. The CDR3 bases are TGCAGCGTTAACAGGGACTACGAGCAGTACTTC.

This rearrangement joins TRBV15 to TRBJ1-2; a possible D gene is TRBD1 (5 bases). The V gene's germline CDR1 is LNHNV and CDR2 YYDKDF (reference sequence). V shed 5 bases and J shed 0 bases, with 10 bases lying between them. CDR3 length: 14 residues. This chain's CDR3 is CATSFRQTNYGYTF. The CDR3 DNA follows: TGTGCCACCAGCTTCCGACAGACTAACTATGGCTACACCTTC.